This T cell receptor (beta chain) was recovered during a study of spatial heterogeneity in lung cancer. About the study: Combinations of a unique TCR and a UMI were tallied in raw reads, and on average each appeared more than ten times. Study conclusions and caveats: TCRs found ubiquitously expanded in tumor appeared in blood more at resection than at follow-up.

TCR cDNA molecules each carried a unique molecular identifier. TCRdb processed the 5' RACE reads anew with MiXCR; each CDR3 protein has one entry. The sample consists of 4,500 to 6,000 distinct CDR3 sequences, about a sixth of them appearing once. As for time point: sample taken at primary tumor resection. Whole RNA came from tumor, nontumor lung or frozen PBMC and was sequenced without being sorted. The donor group consisted of 55 to 85 patients who had untreated, early-stage non-small cell lung cancer. Regarding this clonotype: Its cognate antigen is unknown. Without the conserved terminal phenylalanine or tryptophan, this CDR3 likely stems from a read error.

CDR3 length equals 14 residues. With 0 bases removed from V and 1 base from J, the gap between germline ends came to 7 bases. Germline V gene lookup returns CDR1 MGHRA and CDR2 YSYEKL. The sequence came from a male donor with early-stage non-small cell lung cancer. The rearrangement links TRBV4-1 to TRBJ2-7, with D possibly being TRBD1 (5 bases). The starting material was PBMCs, obtained at surgery. DNA of the CDR3: TGCGCCAGCAGCCAAGATTCAGGGTCCTACGAGCAGTACTCC. The encoded protein is CASSQDSGSYEQYS.